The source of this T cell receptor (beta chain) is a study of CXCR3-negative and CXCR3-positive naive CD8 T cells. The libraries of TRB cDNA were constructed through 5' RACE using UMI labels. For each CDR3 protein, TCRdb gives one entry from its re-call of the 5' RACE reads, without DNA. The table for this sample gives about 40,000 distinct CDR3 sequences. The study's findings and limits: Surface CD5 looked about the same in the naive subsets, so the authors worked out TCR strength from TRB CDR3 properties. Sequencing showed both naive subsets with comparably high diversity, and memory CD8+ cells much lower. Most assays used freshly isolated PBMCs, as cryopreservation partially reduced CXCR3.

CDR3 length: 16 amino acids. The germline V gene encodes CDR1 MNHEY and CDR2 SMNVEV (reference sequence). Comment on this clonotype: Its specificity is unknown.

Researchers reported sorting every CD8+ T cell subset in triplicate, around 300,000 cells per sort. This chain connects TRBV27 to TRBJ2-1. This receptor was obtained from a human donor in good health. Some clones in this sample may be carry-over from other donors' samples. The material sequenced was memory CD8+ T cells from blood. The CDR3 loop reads CASSLLSGGSYNEQFF.